The rows below give T cell receptor beta chains drawn from one sample of a study of beta chain features in type 1 diabetes. Data came from immunoSEQ multiplex PCR; TCRdb stores just in-frame clones and leaves some out. In the table there are hundreds of thousands of clones, about 14% of which are singletons. The specimen sequenced was naive CD4+ T cells from blood. The source is a man between 18 and 35 years old in good health. CDR3s include the opening cysteine and the closing phenylalanine or tryptophan. D genes are given only for firm matches. Clone size is given for some rows only: seen once, a few or many times, or a class if the clone is expanded.

j_call cdr3_length d_call v_call clone_size cdr3_nt cdr3_aa
TRBJ2-7 16 TRBD2 TRBV4-3 - TGCGCCAGCAGCCGCCGGACTAGCGGGGCCTCCTACGAGCAGTACTTC CASSRRTSGASYEQYF
TRBJ2-7 14 TRBD2 TRBV29-1 - TGCAGCGTTACCCCGGTAGCGGGCAACTACGAGCAGTACTTC CSVTPVAGNYEQYF
TRBJ2-1 15 - TRBV7-3 - TGTGCCAGCAGCTTAGCGGGGACGTCCTACAATGAGCAGTTCTTC CASSLAGTSYNEQFF
TRBJ2-2 17 - TRBV4-3 few TGCGCCAGCAGCCAAGAGATGGGGGGCGCTTTTGGCGGGGAGCTGTTTTTT CASSQEMGGAFGGELFF
TRBJ2-1 15 - TRBV7-2 few TGTGCCAGCAGCTTAGTATGGGGATCCTACAATGAGCAGTTCTTC CASSLVWGSYNEQFF
TRBJ2-1 16 TRBD2 TRBV29-1 few TGCAGCGTCCGACTAGCGGGAGGGTTAAACTACAATGAGCAGTTCTTC CSVRLAGGLNYNEQFF
TRBJ2-4 18 TRBD1 TRBV6-1 once TGTGCCAGCAGTGAAAAGCCCCACCGACAGGGGGTACAAAACATTCAGTACTTC CASSEKPHRQGVQNIQYF
TRBJ2-7 15 TRBD2 TRBV9 few TGTGCCAGCAGCGTAGAGTCCGGGAGGGCCTCCGAGCAGTACTTC CASSVESGRASEQYF
TRBJ2-4 16 TRBD1 TRBV4-3 - TGCGCCAGCAGCCAAGAAGGCCCAGGGGGCGGAGGCATTCAGTACTTC CASSQEGPGGGGIQYF
TRBJ1-3 14 TRBD1 TRBV5-4 - TGTGCCAGCAGCCTGGGGACAGCAGGAAACACCATATATTTT CASSLGTAGNTIYF
TRBJ1-5 14 TRBD1 TRBV6-5 few TGTGCCAGCAGTTACTCGACAGGGAATCAGCCCCAGCATTTT CASSYSTGNQPQHF
TRBJ2-5 19 TRBD1 TRBV11-1 few TGTGCCAGCAGCTTATCGGCTCGTTACAGGGGCGATATTCGAGAGACCCAGTACTTC CASSLSARYRGDIRETQYF